The 18 T cell receptor beta chains below were found in one sample sequenced in a study of cytomegalovirus exposure and HLA in healthy donors. Researchers ran the PCR with 60 Vbeta and 13 Jbeta primers. Sequenced by immunoSEQ multiplex PCR; TCRdb stores in-frame clones only, minus some. Among around 140,000 clones, 85% to 90% were seen once, and the ten largest hold 5.2%. Sequencing input: PBMCs. These TCRs come from a woman aged 30 to 39 in good health and CMV-seronegative.

This clone was found once. The chain employs TRBV28 and TRBJ2-7, with 9 bases lining up with TRBD1. The germline CDR1 and CDR2 sequences are MDHEN and SYDVKM. The ends lost 7 bases at V and 0 bases at J; junction bases unmatched: 4. CDR3 size: 14 residues. The CDR3 spells CASTLQGASYEQYF. As DNA, the CDR3 is TGTGCCAGCACTCTACAGGGGGCCTCCTACGAGCAGTACTTC.

CDR3: CASGKDRGTDTQYF. CDR3 DNA sequence: TGCGCCAGCGGCAAGGACAGGGGCACAGATACGCAGTATTTT. The chain has TRBV5-1 and TRBJ2-3, with 8 bases lining up with TRBD1. The CDR3 runs to 14 residues. With 7 bases clipped from V and 1 base from J, the junction kept 5 bases outside the gene matches. Per the germline V gene, CDR1 is SGHRS and CDR2 is YFSETQ. The variable domain in full, completed from reference TRBV5-1 and TRBJ2-3, reads KAGVTQTPRYLIKTRGQQVTLSCSPISGHRSVSWYQQTPGQGLQFLFEYFSETQRNKGNFPGRFSGRQFSNSRSEMNVSTLELGDSALYLCASGKDRGTDTQYFGPGTRLTVL.

The rearrangement uses TRBV6-5 and TRBJ2-7; 8 bases line up with TRBD2. The germline V gene encodes CDR1 MNHEY and CDR2 SVGAGI. V trimming: 5 bases; J trimming: 4 bases; junction bases outside the gene matches: 4. The CDR3 sequence is 13 residues long. This CDR3 reads CASSVGLGYEQYF. As DNA, the CDR3 is TGTGCCAGCAGTGTGGGACTAGGGTACGAGCAGTACTTC.

This chain uses TRBV7-9 with TRBJ2-7, with 7 nucleotides matching TRBD2. V lost 6 bases to trimming and J lost 5 bases; unmatched junction nucleotides: 7. Germline loops: CDR1 SEHNR, CDR2 FQNEAQ (reference sequence). The CDR3 length is 13 residues. CDR3 region: CASSSWSGDEQYF. The CDR3 DNA sequence: TGTGCCAGCAGTTCTTGGAGCGGGGACGAGCAGTACTTC.

This chain links TRBV7-9 with TRBJ2-7, with a weak D call TRBD2 (5 bases). The CDR3 covers 15 residues. V lost 0 bases and J lost 3, with 12 bases in between. Germline V gives CDR1 SEHNR, CDR2 FQNEAQ (reference sequence). The CDR3 region is CASSLAVGVIYEQYF. In DNA, the CDR3 is TGTGCCAGCAGCTTAGCGGTGGGAGTTATCTACGAGCAGTACTTC.

The chain is built from TRBV5-1 and TRBJ2-7; 8 nucleotides match TRBD1. Germline assignment: CDR1 SGHRS and CDR2 YFSETQ. The CDR3 covers 13 residues. Losses at the gene ends were 3 bases for V and 3 bases for J; bases not matched to a gene: 2. CDR3 bases: TGCGCCAGCAGCTCCACAGGGGGCTACGAGCAGTACTTC. It translates to CASSSTGGYEQYF.

In its sample, this clone was seen a few times. This rearrangement joins TRBV6-6 to TRBJ1-1; D remains ambiguous. CDR1 is MNHNY, CDR2 SVGAGI, per germline (reference sequence). The CDR3 runs to 12 residues. Trimming stripped 5 bases from V and 2 bases from J, with 6 bases between. The DNA for the CDR3 is TGTGCCAGCAGTCGACTAAACACTGAAGCTTTCTTT. Its protein is CASSRLNTEAFF.

The chain joins TRBV7-2 to TRBJ1-2; the D gene is possibly TRBD1 (6 bases). The CDR3 totals 16 residues. Germline V gives CDR1 SGHTA, CDR2 FQGNSA. Trimming shortened V by 1 base and J by 8 bases, and 20 bases separated the two germline ends. The CDR3 is CASSLEPGAPWAGYTF. As DNA, the CDR3 is TGTGCCAGCAGCTTAGAGCCAGGGGCTCCTTGGGCCGGCTACACCTTC.

The J gene is TRBJ2-5, the V gene TRBV11-2, with D tentatively TRBD2 (5 bases). Germline V gives CDR1 SGHAT, CDR2 FQNNGV. V shed 8 bases and J shed 3 bases, with 10 bases lying between them. This CDR3 is built from 12 residues. DNA for the CDR3: TGTGCCAGCGGAAGGACTGAAGAGACCCAGTACTTC. This codes for CASGRTEETQYF.

The CDR3 reads CASRSRDRDFYGYTF. Written as DNA, the CDR3 is TGTGCCAGCAGATCACGGGACAGGGATTTCTATGGCTACACCTTC. The chain combines TRBV5-4 with TRBJ1-2; 9 bases are shared with TRBD1. The germline gives CDR1 SGHNT, CDR2 YYREEE (reference sequence). V was clipped by 5 bases and J by 4 bases; unmatched bases: 9. The CDR3 totals 15 residues.

The V call is TRBV6-1, the J call TRBJ2-5; the D gene is possibly TRBD2 (7 bases). The V gene lost 5 bases and the J gene lost 5 bases, with 15 bases spanning the gap. CDR3 length equals 14 residues. Germline lookup yields CDR1 MNHNS and CDR2 SASEGT. The CDR3 region is CASSSWKGGETQYF. Here the CDR3 DNA reads TGTGCCAGCAGTTCTTGGAAGGGGGGGGAGACCCAGTACTTC.

DNA for the CDR3: TGTGCCAGCAGCTTGGCGGACGAGCAGTACTTC. Encoded protein: CASSLADEQYF. This chain links TRBV5-6 with TRBJ2-7, with D unresolved. This CDR3 region has 11 residues. CDR1 SGHDT and CDR2 YYEEEE come from the germline V gene. The ends were cut back, 0 bases at V and 5 bases at J, with 3 bases in the middle.

The V and J genes are TRBV14 and TRBJ1-1; D is possibly TRBD1 (6 bases). Germline lookup yields CDR1 SGHDN and CDR2 FVKESK. V lost 4 bases and J lost 1, with 13 bases in between. There are 15 residues in the CDR3. As DNA, the CDR3 is TGTGCCAGCAGCCCGGTAGGGGGTCGGAACACTGAAGCTTTCTTT. Its protein is CASSPVGGRNTEAFF.

This chain joins TRBV5-6 and TRBJ2-5; perhaps TRBD1 as D (5 bases). Trimming shortened V by 2 bases and J by 4 bases, and 9 bases separated the two germline ends. This CDR3 spans 13 amino acids. The germline V gene encodes CDR1 SGHDT and CDR2 YYEEEE. CDR3 loop: CASSLGASETQYF. Written as DNA, the CDR3 is TGTGCCAGCAGCTTAGGGGCCTCAGAGACCCAGTACTTC.

The chain is built from TRBV28 and TRBJ1-2; D is unclear. In germline, CDR1 is MDHEN, CDR2 SYDVKM. Trimming cost V 1 base and J 4 bases, with 10 bases left between them. CDR3 length equals 14 residues. The CDR3 DNA reads TGTGCCAGCAGTTTATTGGCCGGGTCCTATGGCTACACCTTC. Translated: CASSLLAGSYGYTF.

Only a few counts were recorded for this clone. This chain joins TRBV7-9 and TRBJ1-4; 9 positions agree with TRBD1. The germline V gene has CDR1 SEHNR and CDR2 FQNEAQ (reference sequence). The ends lost 4 bases at V and 8 bases at J; junction bases unmatched: 14. The CDR3 consists of 17 residues. For the CDR3, the DNA is TGTGCCAGCAGCTCGTCCCGGGACAGGGACGGTGGGGAAAAACTGTTTTTT. Translation: CASSSSRDRDGGEKLFF.

The table lists this clone with a count of one. A junction end diverges from the germline sequence, so it may reflect a read error. The chain has TRBV7-9 and TRBJ2-7, with 8 bases lining up with TRBD1. Per the germline V gene, CDR1 is SEHNR and CDR2 is FQNEAQ (reference sequence). CDR3 length: 15 residues. This CDR3 is CSSSLAQGASYEQYF. Here the CDR3 DNA reads TGTTCCAGCAGCTTAGCGCAGGGGGCGAGCTACGAGCAGTACTTC.

The V call is TRBV25-1, the J call TRBJ2-2; TRBD1 is a possible D gene (6 bases). Trimming took 3 bases from V and 0 from J, leaving 8 bases between them. The CDR3 runs to 15 residues. Germline assignment: CDR1 MGHDK and CDR2 SYGVNS. In DNA, the CDR3 is TGTGCCAGCAGTGAGGGACATACGAACACCGGGGAGCTGTTTTTT. Translating gives CASSEGHTNTGELFF.